This T cell receptor beta chain was sequenced for a study of blood T cell repertoires in COVID-19. For the study at large: There were acute and convalescent COVID-19 samples, and they came from the United States, Italy and Spain. PBMCs, B-cell-depleted T cells, or T cells provided the cDNA or gDNA that made up the material.

Original analysis: Amplification of reference gene primers provided the estimated nucleated cell counts. Generated by immunoSEQ multiplex PCR, the TCRdb table keeps only in-frame clones and is missing some. V, J and clone size were drawn from that table, and D and trimming were deduced from the DNA. Found here are about 66,000 clones, 91% of them singletons; the top ten hold around 6.7%. Trimming cost V 5 bases and J 2 bases; bases outside gene matches: 7. Germline V gene sequence: CDR1 SGHTA, CDR2 FQGNSA. This CDR3 contains 18 residues. The clonotype comes from a human donor in a cohort sampled during active COVID-19. The sequenced sample was peripheral blood. J is TRBJ2-3 and V is TRBV7-2, with 16 positions matching TRBD2. The CDR3 sequence: CASSPPGLAGGLTDTQYF. CDR3 sequence (DNA): TGTGCCAGCAGCCCGCCGGGACTAGCGGGGGGGCTCACAGATACGCAGTATTTT.